What follows are 25 T cell receptor beta chains derived from one specimen sequenced in a study of shared clonotypes between healthy human individuals. Produced via immunoSEQ multiplex PCR; TCRdb's table is partial and in-frame only. The sample has roughly 850,000 clones, just over 95% seen once. Naivety among CD8 cells was defined by CD45RO negativity and positive CCR7 selection, thereby excluding terminally differentiated effector memory CD45RA+ cells. Material for sequencing was naive CD8+ T cells sorted from blood. The receptors were gathered from a man aged 25-45 years in good health.

The chain links TRBV7-2 to TRBJ1-2, with D uncertain. Germline CDR1 is SGHTA and CDR2 is FQGNSA. CDR3 size: 13 residues. Between the trimmed V and J ends, which lost 1 base and 2 bases, there was a span of 5 bases. In nucleotides, the CDR3 is TGTGCCAGCAGCTTAGGGCAGAACTATGGCTACACCTTC. Translating it yields CASSLGQNYGYTF.

V usage is TRBV19 and J usage is TRBJ2-2, with TRBD2 matching 13 bases. This CDR3 has 18 residues. Germline V CDR1 and CDR2: LNHDA, SQIVND (reference sequence). The ends lost 5 bases at V and 1 base at J; junction bases unmatched: 7. In DNA, the CDR3 is TGTGCCAGTAGTTCCAGGGGACTAGCGGGAAAGAACACCGGGGAGCTGTTTTTT. Amino acid sequence: CASSSRGLAGKNTGELFF.

The chain joins TRBV21-1 to TRBJ2-3; the table names TRBD1, a call not compared with the DNA. TRBV21-1 is a known pseudogene. The CDR3 runs to 14 residues. The CDR3 bases are TGTGCCAGCAGCACGGGACAGGGGTCAGATACGCAGTATTTT. Amino acids: CASSTGQGSDTQYF.

This clone has just one count. Other DNA sequences of this sample code for an identical CDR3. The chain combines TRBV5-1 with TRBJ2-7; 9 nucleotides match TRBD1. The germline gives CDR1 SGHRS, CDR2 YFSETQ. The ends lost 1 base at V and 2 bases at J; junction bases unmatched: 1. CDR3 length: 14 amino acids. In nucleotides, the CDR3 is TGCGCCAGCAGCTTGCGGGACAGGGCCTACGAGCAGTACTTC. Residues: CASSLRDRAYEQYF. The whole variable domain, remainder taken from reference TRBV5-1 and TRBJ2-7, is KAGVTQTPRYLIKTRGQQVTLSCSPISGHRSVSWYQQTPGQGLQFLFEYFSETQRNKGNFPGRFSGRQFSNSRSEMNVSTLELGDSALYLCASSLRDRAYEQYFGPGTRLTVT.

V is TRBV6-5 and J is TRBJ1-1; 7 nucleotides line up with TRBD1. With V trimmed by 2 bases and J by 6 bases, 6 bases remained unmatched. CDR1 and CDR2 (germline): MNHEY, SVGAGI. CDR3 size: 14 residues. The CDR3 here is CASSYATGTAEAFF. In DNA, the CDR3 is TGTGCCAGCAGTTACGCGACAGGGACCGCTGAAGCTTTCTTT.

Here the CDR3 DNA reads TGCGCCAGCAGTTGGGGTGGCCCACGAAGGGCAGATACGCAGTATTTT. The encoded protein is CASSWGGPRRADTQYF. The rearrangement links TRBV5-1 to TRBJ2-3; D is uncertain. Germline-derived CDR1 and CDR2 are SGHRS and YFSETQ. Trimming pared 5 bases from V and 4 bases from J, leaving 20 bases between. The CDR3 consists of 16 residues.

This chain joins TRBV7-9 and TRBJ2-5; 7 bases match TRBD2. The CDR3 loop spans 14 amino acids. Germline CDR1 SEHNR, CDR2 FQNEAQ (reference sequence). The ends lost 5 bases at V and 6 bases at J; junction bases unmatched: 9. CDR3 region: CASSDLTSRQTQYF. The DNA of the CDR3 is TGTGCCAGCAGCGACCTGACTAGCCGTCAGACCCAGTACTTC.

V is TRBV27 and J is TRBJ2-7; TRBD1 agrees at 10 bases. The CDR3 extends over 15 amino acids. CDR1 MNHEY and CDR2 SMNVEV come from the germline V gene (reference sequence). V trimming: 2 bases; J trimming: 3 bases; junction bases outside the gene matches: 4. CDR3 nucleotides: TGTGCCAGCAGTTTAGGCGGGACAGGGGACTACGAGCAGTACTTC. This encodes CASSLGGTGDYEQYF.

The V gene is TRBV5-5, the J gene TRBJ1-1, with no clear D. The CDR3 is 14 amino acids. Germline V CDR1 and CDR2: SGHKS, YYEKEE (reference sequence). V lost 3 bases and J lost 2, with 11 bases in between. This chain's CDR3 is CASSSREKNTEAFF. In nucleotides, the CDR3 is TGTGCCAGCAGCTCCCGGGAGAAAAACACTGAAGCTTTCTTT.

This chain connects TRBV5-4 to TRBJ2-3, with 12 bases that match TRBD2. V was clipped by 7 bases and J by 3 bases; unmatched bases: 18. CDR3 size: 19 residues. CDR1 and CDR2 from the germline V gene are SGHNT and YYREEE (reference sequence). The CDR3 protein is CASRGTGASGRAGTDTQYF. CDR3 DNA: TGTGCCAGCCGGGGAACGGGGGCTAGCGGGAGGGCCGGGACAGATACGCAGTATTTT. The full variable domain, in which reference TRBV5-4 and TRBJ2-3 provide the parts outside the CDR3, is ETGVTQSPTHLIKTRGQQVTLRCSSQSGHNTVSWYQQALGQGPQFIFQYYREEENGRGNFPPRFSGLQFPNYSSELNVNALELDDSALYLCASRGTGASGRAGTDTQYFGPGTRLTVL.

The chain is built from TRBV11-2 and TRBJ1-1; D not resolved. With 1 base removed from V and 0 bases from J, the gap between germline ends came to 9 bases. The CDR3 totals 15 residues. CDR1 and CDR2 (germline): SGHAT, FQNNGV. DNA for the CDR3: TGTGCCAGCAGCTTAGGAGGAATCATGAACACTGAAGCTTTCTTT. As protein: CASSLGGIMNTEAFF.

The chain has TRBV5-8 and TRBJ1-5; D unresolved. CDR1 SGHTS and CDR2 YDEGEE come from the germline V gene. V was shortened by 1 base and J by 6 bases, with 11 bases between the two germline ends. CDR3 size: 14 residues. CDR3 nucleotides: TGTGCCAGCAGCTTGATCGAACCGGGTCAGCCCCAGCATTTT. As protein: CASSLIEPGQPQHF.

The genes are TRBV30 and TRBJ1-2; 9 positions agree with TRBD1. Unmatched junction bases numbered 7, after V lost 0 bases and J lost 8 bases. Per germline, CDR1 GTSNPN and CDR2 SVGIG (reference sequence). CDR3 size: 14 residues. CDR3 in DNA: TGTGCCTGGAGTGTGGGACAGGGAGGGTACGGCTACACCTTC. Amino acids: CAWSVGQGGYGYTF.

This chain connects TRBV11-2 to TRBJ2-7; TRBD1 might be the D (5 bases). This CDR3 has 16 residues. Trimming pared 5 bases from V and 2 bases from J, leaving 19 bases between. Germline loops: CDR1 SGHAT, CDR2 FQNNGV. Here the CDR3 reads CASSPLGRQPTYEQYF. In DNA form, the CDR3 reads TGTGCCAGCAGCCCTCTGGGGCGGCAACCGACCTACGAGCAGTACTTC.

The V gene is TRBV29-1, the J gene TRBJ1-1; D may be TRBD1 (6 bases). The CDR3 length is 14 residues. Germline V CDR1 and CDR2: SQVTM, ANQGSEA. V lost 3 bases and J 1 base, leaving 12 bases between the germline ends. In nucleotides, the CDR3 is TGCAGCGTTGATTTTGGGGGCCCGAACACTGAAGCTTTCTTT. Translating it yields CSVDFGGPNTEAFF.

This sequence joins TRBV28 and TRBJ2-7; TRBD2 might be the D (6 bases). Trimming stripped 4 bases from V and 0 bases from J, with 22 bases between. The CDR3 length is 18 residues. In germline, CDR1 is MDHEN, CDR2 SYDVKM. This chain's CDR3 is CASSWGTGGPAASYEQYF. CDR3 DNA sequence: TGTGCCAGCAGTTGGGGGACTGGAGGCCCGGCGGCCTCCTACGAGCAGTACTTC.

The genes are TRBV9 and TRBJ2-1; no firm D call. Trimming took 0 bases from V and 9 from J, leaving 7 bases between them. Germline CDR1 SGDLS, CDR2 YYNGEE. This CDR3 spans 12 amino acids. The CDR3 here is CASSVVIGEQFF. The CDR3 DNA reads TGTGCCAGCAGCGTAGTCATCGGTGAGCAGTTCTTC.

The rearrangement uses TRBV18 and TRBJ2-1; possibly TRBD2 for D (7 bases). Trimming took 3 bases from V and 0 from J, leaving 24 bases between them. The CDR3 runs 20 residues. Germline assignment: CDR1 KGHSH and CDR2 LQKENI. The CDR3 reads CASSPLSEVVAGASYNEQFF. In nucleotides, the CDR3 is TGTGCCAGCTCACCGCTCTCGGAGGTGGTCGCGGGGGCCTCCTACAATGAGCAGTTCTTC.

The chain is built from TRBV7-2 and TRBJ2-1, with 9 bases that match TRBD2. Germline V gives CDR1 SGHTA, CDR2 FQGNSA. CDR3 length equals 19 residues. V dropped 5 bases and J dropped 1; count of bases not matched to a gene: 15. The CDR3 DNA sequence: TGTGCCAGCAGCCACCGCAGTAGCGGGAGTCTCGGATCCTACAATGAGCAGTTCTTC. Its translation: CASSHRSSGSLGSYNEQFF.

The J gene is TRBJ1-1, the V gene TRBV27; 7 nucleotides align to TRBD1. Germline V gene data show CDR1 as MNHEY and CDR2 as SMNVEV (reference sequence). The CDR3 runs 14 residues. The J segment lost 10 bases and the V segment lost 6 bases, leaving 14 bases of the junction unmatched. For the CDR3, the DNA is TGTGCCAGCAGAACATCAGGGGGTTCGTGGGTAGCTTTCTTT. The encoded protein is CASRTSGGSWVAFF.

The chain employs TRBV5-6 and TRBJ2-1; 10 positions match TRBD2. Germline V CDR1 and CDR2: SGHDT, YYEEEE. Trimming cost V 4 bases and J 4 bases; bases outside gene matches: 8. This CDR3 spans 16 amino acids. CDR3 bases: TGTGCCAGCAGCCGTTTACTAGCGGGAAAATACAATGAGCAGTTCTTC. Its protein product is CASSRLLAGKYNEQFF. Drawing the rest from reference TRBV5-6 and TRBJ2-1, the complete variable domain is DAGVTQSPTHLIKTRGQQVTLRCSPKSGHDTVSWYQQALGQGPQFIFQYYEEEERQRGNFPDRFSGHQFPNYSSELNVNALLLGDSALYLCASSRLLAGKYNEQFFGPGTRLTVL.

J is TRBJ2-7 and V is TRBV5-1; D ambiguous. The germline CDR1 and CDR2 sequences are SGHRS and YFSETQ. The length of the CDR3 is 14 residues. V lost 0 bases, J lost 0 bases, and 7 bases lay in between. In DNA, the CDR3 is TGCGCCAGCAGCTTGGGCGGCTTCTCCTACGAGCAGTACTTC. Translating gives CASSLGGFSYEQYF.

The V and J genes are TRBV27 and TRBJ2-7; D tentatively fits TRBD1 or TRBD2 (6 bases each). The germline V gene encodes CDR1 MNHEY and CDR2 SMNVEV (reference sequence). This CDR3 spans 16 amino acids. Trimming cost V 5 bases and J 1 base, with 18 bases left between them. The CDR3: CASSPGGGITSYEQYF. CDR3 bases: TGTGCCAGCAGTCCCGGGGGCGGGATAACATCCTACGAGCAGTACTTC.

The chain uses TRBV7-6 and TRBJ2-7; D tentatively fits TRBD1 or TRBD2 (5 bases each). CDR3 length equals 16 residues. The germline V gene encodes CDR1 SGHVS and CDR2 FNYEAQ. V lost 5 bases and J lost 2, with 19 bases in between. CDR3 sequence: CASSPGGGGSPYEQYF. The CDR3 nucleotides are TGTGCCAGCAGCCCAGGTGGGGGTGGAAGCCCCTACGAGCAGTACTTC.

V is TRBV10-2 and J is TRBJ2-7; D not resolved. The germline V and J ends were trimmed by 2 bases and 0 bases, with 5 bases remaining between them. Germline CDR1 and CDR2: WSHSY and SAAADI. This CDR3 has 13 residues. The CDR3 coding sequence is TGCGCCAGCAGTGAGGCGTCCTCCTACGAGCAGTACTTC. It yields the protein CASSEASSYEQYF.